This T cell receptor (beta chain) emerged from a study of shared clonotypes between healthy human individuals. Points from the study as a whole: Sampling covered nothing but blood. Tissue TCR repertoires likely differ from those found in blood. Estimated richness values were generally larger in naive subsets than in memory subsets. Clonotypes shared by all four sorted-subset donors had higher generation probabilities than non-shared clonotypes.

Clones were sequenced by immunoSEQ multiplex PCR, and TCRdb holds only the in-frame ones, with some missing. Altogether 1.5 million to 2.5 million clones are present, roughly 94% being singletons, with the ten largest covering less than 1.5%. The CDR3 runs 17 residues. The trim removed 0 bases at V and 3 bases at J, leaving 5 bases unmatched. Germline CDR1 SGHNT, CDR2 YENEEA. Note on this clone: The antigen is not known.

The naive CD8 subset, CD45RO-negative cells positively selected for CCR7, excluded terminally differentiated effector memory CD45RA+ cells. All of the donors resided in Nashville, Tennessee, and each was a Caucasian adult. Sequencing used naive CD8+ T cells sorted from blood. J is TRBJ2-2 and V is TRBV11-3; TRBD2 matches 9 bases. The sequence was collected from a young man in good health. CDR3 nucleotides: TGTGCCAGCAGCTTAGATACTAGCGGGTTTCACACCGGGGAGCTGTTTTTT. Translation gives CASSLDTSGFHTGELFF.